The 17 T cell receptor beta chains reported below all come from one sample, sequenced in a study of blood T cell repertoires in COVID-19. TCRdb keeps only in-frame clones here, not all; method: immunoSEQ multiplex PCR. Among roughly 150,000 clones, 70% to 90% were seen once, and the ten largest hold approximately 2.9%. The material sequenced was peripheral blood. These receptors all come from a man in his sixties with acute or convalescent COVID-19.

The rearrangement links TRBV29-1 to TRBJ2-1, with D possibly matching TRBD2 (6 bases). Germline loops: CDR1 SQVTM, CDR2 ANQGSEA. The CDR3 is made up of 16 amino acids. V was shortened by 4 bases and J by 0 bases, with 16 bases between the two germline ends. The CDR3 DNA sequence: TGCAGCGTTGTCTCAAGGGTCGGGGGCTCCTACAATGAGCAGTTCTTC. Translating it yields CSVVSRVGGSYNEQFF.

J is TRBJ1-5 and V is TRBV24-1; D gene ambiguous. Per the germline V gene, CDR1 is KGHDR and CDR2 is SFDVKD. The V end was cut by 3 bases, the J end by 8 bases, with 7 bases between. The CDR3 consists of 12 residues. CDR3 sequence: CATSDPGEPQHF. The CDR3 bases are TGTGCCACCAGTGATCCGGGTGAGCCCCAGCATTTT.

The genes are TRBV7-2 and TRBJ1-1, with a tentative D call TRBD1 (5 bases). Germline CDR1 is SGHTA and CDR2 is FQGNSA. Trimming stripped 2 bases from V and 5 bases from J, with 21 bases between. This CDR3 is built from 17 residues. CDR3 nucleotide sequence: TGTGCCAGCAGCTTATATGCTATTAGACAGTTAGGTACTGAAGCTTTCTTT. Amino acids: CASSLYAIRQLGTEAFF.

The V gene is TRBV5-1, the J gene TRBJ1-5, with TRBD1 identical over 8 bases. Germline CDR1 is SGHRS and CDR2 is YFSETQ. This CDR3 comprises 16 residues. The CDR3 DNA sequence: TGCGCTGGACCGGGACAGGCCCCCCACACGCGTCAGCCCCAGCATTTT. This translates into CAGPGQAPHTRQPQHF.

The chain joins TRBV30 to TRBJ1-2; D gene ambiguous. The CDR3 length is 13 residues. V dropped 0 bases and J dropped 4 bases, with 9 bases sitting between them. CDR1 and CDR2 from the germline V gene are GTSNPN and SVGIG (reference sequence). The CDR3 nucleotides read TGTGCCTGGAGTGTGGGAGGTGCCTATGGCTACACCTTC. The encoded protein is CAWSVGGAYGYTF.

This chain links TRBV7-9 with TRBJ2-1, with 10 bases aligning to TRBD2. CDR3 length: 15 residues. Germline loops: CDR1 SEHNR, CDR2 FQNEAQ (reference sequence). The V segment lost 0 bases and the J segment 7 bases; nucleotides outside the gene matches: 3. The CDR3 DNA reads as TGTGCCAGCAGCTTAGCTAGAGCGGGGGGGAATGAGCAGTTCTTC. This translates into CASSLARAGGNEQFF.

V gene TRBV2 combines with J gene TRBJ2-7; no firm D call. Germline values: CDR1 SNHLY, CDR2 FYNNEI. V was clipped by 7 bases and J by 0 bases, with 10 bases between them. CDR3 size: 13 residues. CDR3 nucleotide sequence: TGTGCCAGCAACCCTGGCAACTCCTACGAGCAGTACTTC. It is translated as CASNPGNSYEQYF. The full variable domain, with the rest looked up from reference TRBV2 and TRBJ2-7, is EPEVTQTPSHQVTQMGQEVILRCVPISNHLYFYWYRQILGQKVEFLVSFYNNEISEKSEIFDDQFSVERPDGSNFTLKIRSTKLEDSAMYFCASNPGNSYEQYFGPGTRLTVT.

Only a few counts were recorded for this clone. The junction differs from germline at one of its ends, possibly a read error. The genes are TRBV12-5 and TRBJ1-1; D is possibly TRBD1 (5 bases). Per the germline V gene, CDR1 is LGHNT and CDR2 is FRNRAP. This CDR3 comprises 16 residues. The CDR3, as DNA: TGTGCTAGTGGTTTGGCCCCTGGACAATCCCCGTCTGAGGCTTTCTTT. Translation: CASGLAPGQSPSEAFF.

This clone was seen only once. The chain couples TRBV6-6 to TRBJ1-5, with D tentatively TRBD1 (5 bases). The CDR3 runs to 14 residues. Looked up from germline, CDR1 is MNHNY and CDR2 is SVGAGI (reference sequence). V lost 7 bases and J 0 bases, leaving 10 bases between the germline ends. Here the CDR3 reads CASTSDISNQPQHF. The CDR3 nucleotides are TGTGCCAGCACTTCGGACATTAGCAATCAGCCCCAGCATTTT.

The CDR3 sequence: CASSSSPGGSTGELFF. The CDR3 DNA reads as TGTGCCAGCAGCTCCTCGCCAGGGGGCTCCACCGGGGAGCTGTTTTTT. The chain employs TRBV7-2 and TRBJ2-2, with 8 bases that match TRBD1. This CDR3 region has 16 residues. Germline V gene lookup returns CDR1 SGHTA and CDR2 FQGNSA. V dropped 4 bases and J dropped 4; count of bases not matched to a gene: 8.

The chain combines TRBV6-6 with TRBJ2-3; 11 positions agree with TRBD2. V was pared by 6 bases and J by 5 bases, with 10 bases of the junction left unmatched. Germline V gives CDR1 MNHNY, CDR2 SVGAGI (reference sequence). This CDR3 is 16 amino acids long. The CDR3 nucleotides are TGTGCCAGCAGACCTTTTAGCGGGGGGGCCGTAGATACGCAGTATTTT. Amino acid sequence: CASRPFSGGAVDTQYF.

This chain links TRBV5-1 with TRBJ2-3; D possibly corresponds to TRBD1 (6 bases). CDR3 size: 12 residues. Germline CDR1 reads SGHRS; CDR2 reads YFSETQ. Deletions cut 5 bases from V and 14 bases from J, with 18 bases between. The CDR3 DNA is TGCGCCAGCAGTTTAGTCCAGGGGCCGGTGTATTTT. Its translation: CASSLVQGPVYF. Looking up the rest from reference TRBV5-1 and TRBJ2-3 gives the full variable domain: KAGVTQTPRYLIKTRGQQVTLSCSPISGHRSVSWYQQTPGQGLQFLFEYFSETQRNKGNFPGRFSGRQFSNSRSEMNVSTLELGDSALYLCASSLVQGPVYFGPGTRLTVL.

The genes are TRBV20-1 and TRBJ1-2; 7 bases line up with TRBD1. Germline CDR1 DFQATT, CDR2 SNEGSKA (reference sequence). The CDR3 length is 13 residues. With V trimmed by 3 bases and J by 6 bases, 7 bases remained unmatched. The CDR3 DNA reads as TGCAGTGCTAGTTTGAGGGGGCCGGATGGCTACACCTTC. This sequence encodes CSASLRGPDGYTF.

The chain employs TRBV5-6 and TRBJ1-6; D remains ambiguous. The germline gives CDR1 SGHDT, CDR2 YYEEEE. V was cut by 4 bases and J by 0 bases, with 11 bases left in between. The CDR3 contains 16 residues. CDR3 protein: CASSPGYISYNSPLHF. Here the CDR3 DNA reads TGTGCCAGCAGCCCGGGGTACATCTCCTATAATTCACCCCTCCACTTT.

The chain employs TRBV7-2 and TRBJ2-5, with D uncertain. Germline values: CDR1 SGHTA, CDR2 FQGNSA. V lost 6 bases, J lost 4 bases, and 6 bases lay in between. This CDR3 region has 11 residues. CDR3 coding DNA: TGTGCCAGCAGGCGTACAGAGACCCAGTACTTC. Residues: CASRRTETQYF.

The V call is TRBV5-1, the J call TRBJ2-2; 7 nucleotides align to TRBD1. CDR1 SGHRS and CDR2 YFSETQ come from the germline V gene. The V segment lost 4 bases and the J segment 9 bases; nucleotides outside the gene matches: 12. The length of the CDR3 is 15 residues. This CDR3 is CASSISPGGRRELFF. In DNA form, the CDR3 reads TGCGCCAGCAGCATTTCGCCAGGGGGAAGAAGGGAGCTGTTTTTT.

The CDR3 spells CASSLVGQGNEKLFF. CDR3 nucleotides: TGTGCCAGCAGCTTAGTTGGACAGGGTAATGAAAAACTGTTTTTT. The chain uses TRBV7-9 and TRBJ1-4; TRBD1 aligns across 8 bases. Germline CDR1 is SEHNR and CDR2 is FQNEAQ (reference sequence). V lost 1 base, J lost 4 bases, and 2 bases stayed unmatched. The CDR3 is 15 residues long. Based on the CDR3 plus reference TRBV7-9 and TRBJ1-4, the full variable domain is DTGVSQNPRHKITKRGQNVTFRCDPISEHNRLYWYRQTLGQGPEFLTYFQNEAQLEKSRLLSDRFSAERPKGSFSTLEIQRTEQGDSAMYLCASSLVGQGNEKLFFGSGTQLSVL.